Listed here are 32 T cell receptor beta chains from one sample, sequenced in a study of human T cells and chemical hapten exposure. The time point here: patch test 3, about 24 weeks after DPC sensitization. Indicated treatment: therapeutic diphenylcyclopropenone sensitization with weekly scalp DPC. In TCRdb, the RACE reads were re-called with MiXCR into one record per CDR3 protein. Altogether some 79,000 distinct CDR3 sequences are present, about 10% being singletons, with the ten largest covering about 4%. Sequences were derived from whole blood, sampled in connection with sensitization to the hapten diphenylcyclopropenone (DPC). All receptors derive from a woman aged 50 to 65 with alopecia areata. Some clones in this sample may be carry-over from other donors' samples.

This clonotype was detected only a few times. The CDR3 region has the DNA TGCAGCGTTGAAGTCTTGCGGGGCTTTGAAGCTTTCTTT. This encodes CSVEVLRGFEAFF. J is TRBJ1-1 and V is TRBV29-1; D might be TRBD1 (5 bases). From germline, CDR1 is SQVTM and CDR2 ANQGSEA. CDR3 length: 13 amino acids. Trimming removed 1 base from V and 7 bases from J, with 13 bases in between.

This chain links TRBV23-1 with TRBJ2-7; the D gene is possibly TRBD2 (5 bases). TRBV23-1 is assigned to the ORF class and has an uncertain function. Trimming shortened V by 4 bases and J by 3 bases, and 16 bases separated the two germline ends. The CDR3 covers 15 residues. CDR3 region: CASSPSRPGIYEQYF. In DNA form, the CDR3 reads TGCGCCAGCAGTCCCTCGAGGCCGGGGATCTACGAGCAGTACTTC.

The chain links TRBV30 to TRBJ2-7; D is perhaps TRBD1 (8 bases). Trimming shortened V by 0 bases and J by 3 bases, and 15 bases separated the two germline ends. Germline V gene lookup returns CDR1 GTSNPN and CDR2 SVGIG (reference sequence). This CDR3 has 15 amino acids. This chain's CDR3 is CAWSVRTGRDYEQYF. DNA of the CDR3: TGTGCCTGGAGTGTCCGGACAGGGAGGGACTACGAGCAGTACTTC.

There are a few counts of this clonotype. DNA for the CDR3: TGCGCCAGCAGCCAAGATCTTCTGCGACTAGCGGGAAGAGCAGATACGCAGTATTTT. Encoded protein: CASSQDLLRLAGRADTQYF. The chain employs TRBV4-3 and TRBJ2-3; the match to TRBD2 covers 11 bases. The V gene's germline CDR1 is LGHNA and CDR2 YSLEER. The CDR3 runs to 19 residues. Trimming at V came to 0 bases and at J to 4 bases, leaving 12 bases not matched to a gene.

In its sample, this clonotype was seen a few times. The chain combines TRBV29-1 with TRBJ1-1; D unclear. The germline CDR1 and CDR2 sequences are SQVTM and ANQGSEA. Trimming left V 4 bases short and J 5 bases short, with 5 bases between. The CDR3 runs 10 residues. The CDR3 region has the DNA TGCAGCGTTGTGGTAACTGAAGCTTTCTTT. It is translated as CSVVVTEAFF.

Note on this clonotype: It may be a read error: a sequence one base away is much more abundant. This chain links TRBV28 with TRBJ2-2; TRBD1 might be the D (5 bases). The CDR3 is made up of 17 amino acids. CDR1 and CDR2 from the germline V gene are MDHEN and SYDVKM. The V gene lost 6 bases and the J gene lost 6 bases, with 23 bases spanning the gap. The CDR3 here is CASSSQFGGKGAGELFF. DNA of the CDR3: TGTGCCAGCAGCTCCCAATTCGGTGGGAAAGGGGCCGGGGAGCTGTTTTTT.

This clonotype appeared a few times. This chain uses TRBV7-2 with TRBJ2-1; D gene ambiguous. The ends were cut back, 1 base at V and 9 bases at J, with 10 bases in the middle. This CDR3 is 13 amino acids long. Germline V gene lookup returns CDR1 SGHTA and CDR2 FQGNSA. Written as DNA, the CDR3 is TGTGCCAGCAGCTTAGATCTGGTATTTGAGCAGTTCTTC. Protein sequence: CASSLDLVFEQFF. The full variable domain, its missing parts supplied by reference TRBV7-2 and TRBJ2-1, is GAGVSQSPSNKVTEKGKDVELRCDPISGHTALYWYRQSLGQGLEFLIYFQGNSAPDKSGLPSDRFSAERTGGSVSTLTIQRTQQEDSAVYLCASSLDLVFEQFFGPGTRLTVL.

This rearrangement joins TRBV7-2 to TRBJ2-3; TRBD2 matches at 7 bases. Germline-derived CDR1 and CDR2 are SGHTA and FQGNSA. Trimming removed 5 bases from V and 2 bases from J; junction bases left unmatched: 10. The CDR3 has 16 residues. As DNA, the CDR3 is TGTGCCAGCAGCCCCACTAGCGTGCTCATCACAGATACGCAGTATTTT. It yields the protein CASSPTSVLITDTQYF. The full variable domain, in which reference TRBV7-2 and TRBJ2-3 provide the parts outside the CDR3, is GAGVSQSPSNKVTEKGKDVELRCDPISGHTALYWYRQSLGQGLEFLIYFQGNSAPDKSGLPSDRFSAERTGGSVSTLTIQRTQQEDSAVYLCASSPTSVLITDTQYFGPGTRLTVL.

This clonotype was detected only a few times. The chain joins TRBV12-3 or TRBV12-4 to TRBJ2-2, with D perhaps matching TRBD2 (5 bases). This CDR3 is built from 12 residues. V was clipped by 3 bases and J by 8 bases, with 7 bases between them. The CDR3 nucleotides read TGTGCCAGCAGTTTTCCGGGGGGGGAGCTGTTTTTT. This translates into CASSFPGGELFF.

J is TRBJ2-1 and V is TRBV29-1, with TRBD2 matching over 10 bases. Germline V CDR1 and CDR2: SQVTM, ANQGSEA. The trim removed 6 bases at V and 7 bases at J, leaving 0 bases unmatched. The CDR3 has 11 amino acids. For the CDR3, the DNA is TGCAGCGTGACTAGCGGGAATGAGCAGTTCTTC. The encoded protein is CSVTSGNEQFF.

The CDR3 DNA reads as TGTGCCAGCAGCTCTGCCAGAGAGGGCACTCAGCCCCAGCATTTT. Protein sequence: CASSSAREGTQPQHF. This rearrangement joins TRBV11-2 to TRBJ1-5; D remains unclear. V gave up 4 bases and J gave up 6 bases, with 16 bases separating them. CDR1 is SGHAT and CDR2 is FQNNGV in the germline V gene. The CDR3 has 15 residues. The full variable domain, rest sourced from reference TRBV11-2 and TRBJ1-5, is EAGVAQSPRYKIIEKRQSVAFWCNPISGHATLYWYQQILGQGPKLLIQFQNNGVVDDSQLPKDRFSAERLKGVDSTLKIQPAKLEDSAVYLCASSSAREGTQPQHFGDGTRLSIL.

This clonotype was counted between two and nine times. The CDR3 spells CSGETSYNEQFF. The CDR3 bases are TGCAGCGGCGAGACCAGTTACAATGAGCAGTTCTTC. The rearrangement uses TRBV29-1 and TRBJ2-1; D call uncertain. The CDR3 runs to 12 residues. V lost 7 bases and J 4 bases, leaving 11 bases between the germline ends. The germline V gene encodes CDR1 SQVTM and CDR2 ANQGSEA.

There are many counts of this clonotype. The CDR3 DNA is TGTGCCAGCAGCCAGGGGAACTATGGCTACACCTTC. It encodes CASSQGNYGYTF. The genes are TRBV3-1 and TRBJ1-2; D gene ambiguous. V was pared by 3 bases and J by 2 bases, with 4 bases between. Germline V gene sequence: CDR1 LGHDT, CDR2 YNNKEL (reference sequence). The CDR3 contains 12 residues. Full variable domain (rest looked up from reference TRBV3-1 and TRBJ1-2): DTAVSQTPKYLVTQMGNDKSIKCEQNLGHDTMYWYKQDSKKFLKIMFSYNNKELIINETVPNRFSPKSPDKAHLNLHINSLELGDSAVYFCASSQGNYGYTFGSGTRLTVV.

This clonotype has a handful of counts. The chain is built from TRBV28 and TRBJ2-7, with TRBD2 matching over 8 bases. Trimming cost V 8 bases and J 3 bases; bases outside gene matches: 9. Germline lookup yields CDR1 MDHEN and CDR2 SYDVKM. This CDR3 has 14 residues. The CDR3 DNA follows: TGTGCCAGCCTAGGGGCGGGAGGCCTCTACGAGCAGTACTTC. It codes for CASLGAGGLYEQYF.

This clonotype was seen many times. The V and J genes are TRBV7-2 and TRBJ2-2, with D perhaps matching TRBD2 (6 bases). The length of the CDR3 is 13 residues. The V end was cut by 6 bases, the J end by 4 bases, with 9 bases between. The V gene's germline CDR1 is SGHTA and CDR2 FQGNSA. The CDR3 loop is CASRWRVTGELFF. CDR3 nucleotide sequence: TGTGCCAGCAGGTGGAGGGTCACCGGGGAGCTGTTTTTT.

Many counts were recorded for this clonotype. The chain uses TRBV12-3 or TRBV12-4 and TRBJ2-1; unclear D gene. The V end lost 4 bases, the J end lost 0 bases, and 4 bases lay between the germline ends. This CDR3 spans 13 amino acids. This chain's CDR3 is CASSSSSYNEQFF. Here the CDR3 DNA reads TGTGCCAGCAGTTCCAGCTCCTACAATGAGCAGTTCTTC.

Only a few counts were recorded for this clonotype. The V gene is TRBV28, the J gene TRBJ1-4, with 11 bases identical to TRBD1. Trimming at V came to 6 bases and at J to 0 bases, leaving 9 bases not matched to a gene. The CDR3 sequence is 18 residues long. Germline loops: CDR1 MDHEN, CDR2 SYDVKM. The CDR3 loop is CASRYTGTGGSTNEKLFF. CDR3 nucleotide sequence: TGTGCCAGCAGATACACCGGGACAGGGGGATCAACTAATGAAAAACTGTTTTTT. Complete variable domain (other parts from reference TRBV28 and TRBJ1-4): DVKVTQSSRYLVKRTGEKVFLECVQDMDHENMFWYRQDPGLGLRLIYFSYDVKMKEKGDIPEGYSVSREKKERFSLILESASTNQTSMYLCASRYTGTGGSTNEKLFFGSGTQLSVL.

The rearrangement links TRBV18 to TRBJ2-5; D call uncertain. The CDR3 totals 14 residues. V dropped 1 base and J dropped 1 base, with 7 bases sitting between them. The germline V gene has CDR1 KGHSH and CDR2 LQKENI. This chain's CDR3 is CASSPLETQETQYF. The CDR3 DNA reads as TGTGCCAGCTCACCACTCGAGACCCAAGAGACCCAGTACTTC.

The chain combines TRBV4-1 with TRBJ2-1; either TRBD1 or TRBD2 may fit D (5 bases each). Germline V gene data show CDR1 as MGHRA and CDR2 as YSYEKL. Trimming left V 0 bases short and J 7 bases short, with 16 bases between. The CDR3 is made up of 16 amino acids. CDR3 bases: TGCGCCAGCAGCCAAGATTCAGGGCCCCGGACTAATGAGCAGTTCTTC. As protein: CASSQDSGPRTNEQFF.

This clonotype was detected many times. The chain carries TRBV6-1 and TRBJ1-1; D perhaps matches TRBD1 (5 bases). V dropped 1 base and J dropped 11 bases, with 8 bases sitting between them. CDR3 length: 11 residues. CDR1 is MNHNS, CDR2 SASEGT, per germline. CDR3 loop: CASSEGGEAFF. In DNA form, the CDR3 reads TGTGCCAGCAGTGAAGGGGGGGAGGCTTTCTTT.

The chain has TRBV19 and TRBJ1-6; 7 bases match TRBD1. In germline, CDR1 is LNHDA, CDR2 SQIVND (reference sequence). The CDR3 length is 17 residues. V gave up 6 bases and J gave up 0 bases; unmatched junction bases: 8. CDR3 sequence: CASSSNRGSSYNSPLHF. The CDR3 nucleotides are TGTGCCAGTAGCAGTAACAGGGGTAGCTCCTATAATTCACCCCTCCACTTT.

This clonotype came up a few times. CDR3: CASSLELESYEQYF. In DNA form, the CDR3 reads TGTGCCAGCAGCCTAGAACTCGAATCCTACGAGCAGTACTTC. The chain has TRBV16 and TRBJ2-7; unclear D gene. Germline CDR1 KGHSY, CDR2 FQNENV. This CDR3 spans 14 amino acids. V lost 4 bases to trimming and J lost 1 base, with 11 bases between them.

The J gene is TRBJ2-5, the V gene TRBV6-6; D unresolved. Trimming removed 2 bases at V and 1 base at J, with 11 bases between. Germline CDR1 MNHNY, CDR2 SVGAGI (reference sequence). The CDR3 totals 15 residues. CDR3: CASSYERALQETQYF. CDR3 DNA: TGTGCCAGCAGTTACGAAAGGGCCCTCCAAGAGACCCAGTACTTC.

In this sample, this clonotype turned up a few times. This chain links TRBV24-1 with TRBJ2-3; 12 nucleotides line up with TRBD2. Trimming removed 7 bases from V and 3 bases from J; junction bases left unmatched: 4. Germline-derived CDR1 and CDR2 are KGHDR and SFDVKD. There are 15 residues in the CDR3. CDR3 bases: TGTGCCACCAGACCGACTAGCGGGAGAACAGATACGCAGTATTTT. Amino acids: CATRPTSGRTDTQYF.

This chain connects TRBV30 to TRBJ2-3; 12 bases line up with TRBD2. J gave up 4 bases and V 5 bases, and 10 bases lay outside the gene matches. There are 16 residues in the CDR3. Germline V gene sequence: CDR1 GTSNPN, CDR2 SVGIG (reference sequence). In nucleotides, the CDR3 is TGTGCCTGGGTCAACGGACTAGCGGGAATCCCAGATACGCAGTATTTT. This gives the protein CAWVNGLAGIPDTQYF.

This clonotype was seen repeatedly, ten times or more. V is TRBV20-1 and J is TRBJ2-2; TRBD1 matches 8 bases. The germline gives CDR1 DFQATT, CDR2 SNEGSKA (reference sequence). The CDR3 is made up of 15 amino acids. V shed 5 bases, J shed 4 bases, and the junction held 9 bases outside the gene matches. Here the CDR3 reads CSAGAQGAVTGELFF. CDR3 DNA sequence: TGCAGTGCTGGGGCCCAGGGGGCGGTCACCGGGGAGCTGTTTTTT.

This clonotype was observed many times. This CDR3 is CASSFDRYNEQFF. The CDR3 DNA sequence: TGTGCCAGCAGTTTCGACAGGTACAATGAGCAGTTCTTC. The chain combines TRBV28 with TRBJ2-1, with D maybe TRBD1 (6 bases). Germline CDR1 MDHEN, CDR2 SYDVKM. The V gene lost 3 bases and the J gene lost 4 bases, with 7 bases spanning the gap. This CDR3 is 13 amino acids long.

The sample holds many counts of this clonotype. This sequence joins TRBV19 and TRBJ2-5, with 8 bases lining up with TRBD1. The CDR3 is made up of 15 amino acids. Germline V gene data show CDR1 as LNHDA and CDR2 as SQIVND (reference sequence). V gave up 5 bases and J gave up 1 base; unmatched junction bases: 6. The DNA for the CDR3 is TGTGCCAGTAGTGGACAGGGAACGGTCCAAGAGACCCAGTACTTC. It is translated as CASSGQGTVQETQYF.

In this sample, this clonotype turned up a few times. V is TRBV27 and J is TRBJ2-7, with TRBD1 as a possible D gene (5 bases). The CDR3 extends over 15 amino acids. The V and J ends lost 2 bases and 4 bases respectively, with 15 bases between them. Germline V lookup: CDR1 MNHEY, CDR2 SMNVEV (reference sequence). Here the CDR3 reads CASSLNPDSGYEQYF. The CDR3, as DNA: TGTGCCAGCAGTTTAAACCCCGACTCAGGGTACGAGCAGTACTTC.

This clonotype has a count of ten or more. The chain is built from TRBV30 and TRBJ2-5; D perhaps matches TRBD2 (6 bases). The germline CDR1 and CDR2 sequences are GTSNPN and SVGIG (reference sequence). The germline V and J ends were trimmed by 6 bases and 4 bases, with 15 bases remaining between them. The CDR3 loop spans 13 amino acids. The CDR3: CACVVAGRETQYF. For the CDR3, the DNA is TGTGCCTGTGTGGTTGCGGGAAGAGAGACCCAGTACTTC.

This clonotype has a handful of counts. The rearrangement joins TRBV6-5 to TRBJ2-7; D is ambiguous. Germline CDR1 reads MNHEY; CDR2 reads SVGAGI. The CDR3 is made up of 12 amino acids. The V gene lost 2 bases and the J gene lost 6 bases, with 8 bases spanning the gap. CDR3 sequence (DNA): TGTGCCAGCAGTTACGCTGGGTCCGAGCAGTACTTC. Translated: CASSYAGSEQYF.

This clonotype showed up many times. The chain employs TRBV7-6 and TRBJ2-6, with TRBD2 matching 11 bases. The CDR3 sequence is 19 residues long. Germline V gene lookup returns CDR1 SGHVS and CDR2 FNYEAQ. The trim removed 5 bases at V and 0 bases at J, leaving 9 bases unmatched. The DNA for the CDR3 is TGTGCCAGCAGCCGAGGGGTAGCGGGAGGGAACTCTGGGGCCAACGTCCTGACTTTC. Protein product: CASSRGVAGGNSGANVLTF.